The clone carrying this T cell receptor (beta chain) showed up just a few times. Its antigen is not known. TCRdb recomputed calls from the 5' RACE reads with MiXCR, one row per CDR3 protein. The sample lists more than 600,000 distinct CDR3 sequences, over 15% occurring once. Germline CDR1 MNHEY, CDR2 SVGAGI. CDR3 length equals 16 residues. Between the trimmed V and J ends, which lost 0 bases and 3 bases, there was a span of 14 bases. These data are taken from a study of CD8 T cells in ankylosing spondylitis. Study outcomes and limitations: Earlier literature documents some of the motif variants in reactive arthritis synovial fluid and blood. Disease-associated clones were reportedly significantly overrepresented in matched ankylosing spondylitis synovial fluid. Disease-linked clones displayed a CD8+ phenotype and appeared relatively rarely in peripheral blood. Characteristic, it appeared, of ankylosing spondylitis blood was a TCR beta motif of several highly homologous variants.

This sequence joins TRBV6-5 and TRBJ2-5; possibly TRBD1 for D (5 bases). This clonotype was obtained from a male donor with ankylosing spondylitis. Source material: blood, either unsorted or a sorted T cell fraction (not recorded which). In nucleotides, the CDR3 is TGTGCCAGCAGTTACTCTAAGGGGCTCGTCGAAGAGACCCAGTACTTC. It codes for CASSYSKGLVEETQYF.